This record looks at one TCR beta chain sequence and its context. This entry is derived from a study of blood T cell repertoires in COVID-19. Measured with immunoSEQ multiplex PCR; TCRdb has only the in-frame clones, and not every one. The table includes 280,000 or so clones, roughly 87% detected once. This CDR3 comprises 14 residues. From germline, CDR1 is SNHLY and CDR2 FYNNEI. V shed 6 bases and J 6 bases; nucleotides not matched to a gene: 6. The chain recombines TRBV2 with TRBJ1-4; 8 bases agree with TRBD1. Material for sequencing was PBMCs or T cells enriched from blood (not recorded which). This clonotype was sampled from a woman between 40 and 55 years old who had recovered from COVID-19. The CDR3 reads CASRGTGLDEKLFF. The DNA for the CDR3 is TGTGCCAGCAGAGGGACAGGCTTGGATGAAAAACTGTTTTTT.